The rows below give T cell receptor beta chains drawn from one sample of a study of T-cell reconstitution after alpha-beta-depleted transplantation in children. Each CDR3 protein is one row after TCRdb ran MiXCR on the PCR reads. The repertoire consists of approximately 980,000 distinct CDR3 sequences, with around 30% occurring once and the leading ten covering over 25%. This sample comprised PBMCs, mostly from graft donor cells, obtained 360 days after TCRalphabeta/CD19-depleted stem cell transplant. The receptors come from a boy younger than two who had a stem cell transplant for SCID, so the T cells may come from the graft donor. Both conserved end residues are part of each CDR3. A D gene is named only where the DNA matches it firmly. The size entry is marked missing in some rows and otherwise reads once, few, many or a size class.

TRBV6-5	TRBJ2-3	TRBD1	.	CASSYQGQGADTQYF	TGTGCCAGCAGTTACCAGGGACAGGGGGCAGATACGCAGTATTTT
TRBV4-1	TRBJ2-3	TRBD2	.	CASSQDPIQGLAGGPDTQYF	TGCGCCAGCAGCCAAGACCCTATTCAGGGGTTAGCGGGGGGGCCGGATACGCAGTATTTT
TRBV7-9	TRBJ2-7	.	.	CASSSTSGRSVPYEQYF	TGTGCCAGCAGCTCCACCTCGGGGAGATCCGTTCCCTACGAGCAGTACTTC
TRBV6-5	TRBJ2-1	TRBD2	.	CASSYSTGGEYNEQFF	TGTGCCAGCAGTTACTCGACGGGGGGGGAATACAATGAGCAGTTCTTC
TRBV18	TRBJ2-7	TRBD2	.	CASSPAAGGSYEQYF	TGTGCCAGCTCACCGGCGGCGGGGGGCTCCTACGAGCAGTACTTC
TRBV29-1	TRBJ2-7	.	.	CSVVVAYEQYF	TGCAGCGTTGTGGTCGCCTACGAGCAGTACTTC
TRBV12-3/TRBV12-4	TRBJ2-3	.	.	CASSLVGGWTDTQYF	TGTGCCAGCAGTTTGGTCGGGGGCTGGACAGATACGCAGTATTTT
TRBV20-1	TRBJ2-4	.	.	CSARASDTPKNIQYF	TGCAGTGCTAGAGCTTCGGACACTCCGAAAAACATTCAGTACTTC
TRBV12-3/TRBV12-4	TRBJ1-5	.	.	CASSLGDPQHF	TGTGCCAGCAGTTTAGGGGATCCCCAGCATTTT
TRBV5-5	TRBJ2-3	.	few	CASTRARGATDTQYF	TGTGCCAGCACCCGGGCCCGGGGGGCCACAGATACGCAGTATTTT
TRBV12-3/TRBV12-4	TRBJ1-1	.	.	CASTHPERDTEAFF	TGTGCCAGCACCCACCCCGAGAGGGACACTGAAGCTTTCTTT
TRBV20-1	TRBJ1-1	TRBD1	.	CSTTGTGWGTEAFF	TGCAGTACTACCGGGACAGGGTGGGGCACTGAAGCTTTCTTT
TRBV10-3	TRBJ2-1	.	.	CAISRRDFYNEQFF	TGTGCCATCAGCCGCCGGGACTTCTACAATGAGCAGTTCTTC
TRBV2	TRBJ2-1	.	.	CASSPTLDPSSYNEQFF	TGTGCCAGCAGCCCTACACTAGACCCTAGCTCCTACAATGAGCAGTTCTTC
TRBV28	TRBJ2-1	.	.	CASSFRGLTYNEQFF	TGTGCCAGCAGTTTTAGAGGCCTTACCTACAATGAGCAGTTCTTC
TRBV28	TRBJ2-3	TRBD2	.	CASGTSGGALDTQYF	TGTGCCAGCGGTACTAGCGGGGGGGCACTAGATACGCAGTATTTT